Listed below are T cell receptor beta chains from one sample, sequenced in a study of cytomegalovirus exposure and HLA in healthy donors. The table came from immunoSEQ multiplex PCR; TCRdb's copy has only in-frame clones and leaves some out. The table records 200,000 or so clones, under 80% of them present only once. The sample consisted of PBMCs. The receptor set was obtained from a girl aged 2 to 10 in good health and CMV-seronegative. Both conserved end residues are part of each CDR3. The D gene is left open where the match is weak. Size tells how often a clone was seen (once, few, many) or the class of an expanded clone, and some rows leave it out.

abundance: .
v_gene: TRBV21-1
j_gene: TRBJ1-5
d_gene: .
CDR3nt: TGTGCCAGCAGCAAAGCTTGGGGGGGACAGGGGACTAGTCAGCCCCAGCATTTT
CDR3aa: CASSKAWGGQGTSQPQHF

abundance: once
v_gene: TRBV2
j_gene: TRBJ2-3
d_gene: TRBD2
CDR3nt: TGTGCCAGCAGTGAGGGACTAGCGGGAGGCGAGGATACGCAGTATTTT
CDR3aa: CASSEGLAGGEDTQYF

abundance: .
v_gene: TRBV4-2
j_gene: TRBJ2-3
d_gene: .
CDR3nt: TGTGCCAGCAGCCAAGATTACAGAACAGATACGCAGTATTTT
CDR3aa: CASSQDYRTDTQYF

abundance: .
v_gene: TRBV10-1
j_gene: TRBJ2-1
d_gene: .
CDR3nt: TGCGCCAGCAGTGAGTTGGGTCTAACGGGAGCAAATGAGCAGTTCTTC
CDR3aa: CASSELGLTGANEQFF

abundance: few
v_gene: TRBV10-1
j_gene: TRBJ1-1
d_gene: .
CDR3nt: TGCGCCAGCAGTGAGTCACCAGGGTACACTGAAGCTTTCTTT
CDR3aa: CASSESPGYTEAFF

abundance: .
v_gene: TRBV7-6
j_gene: TRBJ1-6
d_gene: TRBD1
CDR3nt: TGTGCCAGCAGCGTAGGAGCCGGGACAGGGGGCATCGGCTATAATTCACCCCTCCACTTT
CDR3aa: CASSVGAGTGGIGYNSPLHF

abundance: .
v_gene: TRBV6-1
j_gene: TRBJ2-7
d_gene: TRBD2
CDR3nt: TGTGCCAGCAGTGAAGGGGGAGGGAGGGCACGCGAGCAGTACTTC
CDR3aa: CASSEGGGRAREQYF

abundance: .
v_gene: TRBV5-1
j_gene: TRBJ2-2
d_gene: .
CDR3nt: TGCGCCAGCAGCTTGGAAGTAGCCACCGGGGAGCTGTTTTTT
CDR3aa: CASSLEVATGELFF

abundance: .
v_gene: TRBV6-5
j_gene: TRBJ2-2
d_gene: .
CDR3nt: TGTGCCAGCAGGTCTACAGGGATAGCCGGGGAGCTGTTTTTT
CDR3aa: CASRSTGIAGELFF

abundance: .
v_gene: TRBV7-9
j_gene: TRBJ1-6
d_gene: TRBD1
CDR3nt: TGTGCCAGCAGCTTATCAGGGGGCAATTCACCCCTCCACTTT
CDR3aa: CASSLSGGNSPLHF

abundance: .
v_gene: TRBV2
j_gene: TRBJ2-7
d_gene: TRBD2
CDR3nt: TGTGCCAGCAGTGAAGAGGGCGGGAGCTTGTCCTACGAGCAGTACTTC
CDR3aa: CASSEEGGSLSYEQYF

abundance: .
v_gene: TRBV19
j_gene: TRBJ2-7
d_gene: TRBD1
CDR3nt: TGTGCCAGTAGTTATGAGACAGGGTCATCCTACGAGCAGTACTTC
CDR3aa: CASSYETGSSYEQYF

abundance: .
v_gene: TRBV7-9
j_gene: TRBJ2-5
d_gene: TRBD2
CDR3nt: TGTGCCAGCAGCTTGTGGCTAGCGGGGACGGAGACCCAGTACTTC
CDR3aa: CASSLWLAGTETQYF

abundance: .
v_gene: TRBV6-1
j_gene: TRBJ1-1
d_gene: .
CDR3nt: TGTGCCAGCAGTGAATGGGCAGGAATGAACACTGAAGCTTTCTTT
CDR3aa: CASSEWAGMNTEAFF

abundance: .
v_gene: TRBV19
j_gene: TRBJ2-1
d_gene: TRBD2
CDR3nt: TGTGCCAGTAGTATAGTACTAGCGGATTCTTTGGGGCAGTTCTTC
CDR3aa: CASSIVLADSLGQFF

abundance: .
v_gene: TRBV7-3
j_gene: TRBJ1-1
d_gene: TRBD1
CDR3nt: TGTGCCAGAGAGACAGGGGAAGCTTTCTTT
CDR3aa: CARETGEAFF

abundance: .
v_gene: TRBV10-3
j_gene: TRBJ1-1
d_gene: TRBD1
CDR3nt: TGTGCCAGTACGGGGACAGGCACGACTGAAGCTTTCTTT
CDR3aa: CASTGTGTTEAFF

abundance: .
v_gene: TRBV4-1
j_gene: TRBJ1-2
d_gene: .
CDR3nt: TGCGCCAGCAGCCGGCCAGGACAGTACTATAGGGAGGGGGATGGCTACACCTTC
CDR3aa: CASSRPGQYYREGDGYTF

abundance: .
v_gene: TRBV15
j_gene: TRBJ1-5
d_gene: TRBD1
CDR3nt: TGTGCCACCAGCAGAGATGGGCAGGGGGACCAGCCCCAGCATTTT
CDR3aa: CATSRDGQGDQPQHF

abundance: .
v_gene: TRBV7-6
j_gene: TRBJ2-7
d_gene: TRBD2
CDR3nt: TGTGCCAGCAGCCCAGAGGGGGGACTAGCGGGATTTCGGGCGGACGAGCAGTACTTC
CDR3aa: CASSPEGGLAGFRADEQYF

abundance: once
v_gene: TRBV19
j_gene: TRBJ1-3
d_gene: .
CDR3nt: TGTGCCAGTAGTATGGAGAGCTCTGGAAACACCATATATTTT
CDR3aa: CASSMESSGNTIYF

abundance: once
v_gene: TRBV10-1
j_gene: TRBJ1-1
d_gene: .
CDR3nt: TGCGCCAGCAGTGACCAGGGGCGCTCCGTGAGAGCTTTCTTT
CDR3aa: CASSDQGRSVRAFF

abundance: few
v_gene: TRBV7-9
j_gene: TRBJ2-7
d_gene: .
CDR3nt: TGTGCCAGCAGCACCGGGGACAAAGGGGACGAGCAGTACTTC
CDR3aa: CASSTGDKGDEQYF

abundance: .
v_gene: TRBV18
j_gene: TRBJ2-3
d_gene: .
CDR3nt: TGTGCCAGCTCACCACTCCCCGGGACTGGCACAGATACGCAGTATTTT
CDR3aa: CASSPLPGTGTDTQYF

abundance: .
v_gene: TRBV11-3
j_gene: TRBJ2-1
d_gene: .
CDR3nt: TGTGCCAGCAGCCGGGCTCTGGGAGGGGGTCAGGAGCAGTTCTTC
CDR3aa: CASSRALGGGQEQFF

abundance: .
v_gene: TRBV6-1
j_gene: TRBJ1-4
d_gene: .
CDR3nt: TGTGCCAGCAGTGTCCGGAGTAATGAAAAACTGTTTTTT
CDR3aa: CASSVRSNEKLFF

abundance: .
v_gene: TRBV7-9
j_gene: TRBJ2-7
d_gene: TRBD1
CDR3nt: TGTGCCAGCAGCTTACCCGGACAGGGGGCCTACGAGCAGTACTTC
CDR3aa: CASSLPGQGAYEQYF

abundance: .
v_gene: TRBV5-1
j_gene: TRBJ1-1
d_gene: TRBD1
CDR3nt: TGCGCCAGCAGCGGGGCGGGACAGGGCTACACTGAAGCTTTCTTT
CDR3aa: CASSGAGQGYTEAFF

abundance: .
v_gene: TRBV6-1
j_gene: TRBJ2-3
d_gene: TRBD2
CDR3nt: TGTGCCAGCAGTGGTCTAGCGGGGGGGGAAGATACGCAGTATTTT
CDR3aa: CASSGLAGGEDTQYF

abundance: .
v_gene: TRBV5-1
j_gene: TRBJ2-1
d_gene: .
CDR3nt: TGCGCCAGCAGCAGACAGGACAATGAGCAGTTCTTC
CDR3aa: CASSRQDNEQFF

abundance: few
v_gene: TRBV7-8
j_gene: TRBJ1-2
d_gene: .
CDR3nt: TGTGCCAGCAGCTCGGGGGGGGGAGGTGGCTACACCTTC
CDR3aa: CASSSGGGGGYTF

abundance: few
v_gene: TRBV18
j_gene: TRBJ2-2
d_gene: .
CDR3nt: TGTGCCAGCTCACCGGTAGGGGCAGCCGGGGAGCTGTTTTTT
CDR3aa: CASSPVGAAGELFF

abundance: .
v_gene: TRBV18
j_gene: TRBJ1-2
d_gene: TRBD1
CDR3nt: TGTGCCAGCTTTCGGCCAGGGGGCCTTGGCTACACCTTC
CDR3aa: CASFRPGGLGYTF

abundance: .
v_gene: TRBV10-3
j_gene: TRBJ2-2
d_gene: TRBD1
CDR3nt: TGTGCCATCAGTGCCGCCGGGACAGGGCGAAGCAACACCGGGGAGCTGTTTTTT
CDR3aa: CAISAAGTGRSNTGELFF

abundance: .
v_gene: TRBV10-1
j_gene: TRBJ2-2
d_gene: .
CDR3nt: TGCGCCAGCAGAGGGGGAAGGTACACCGGGGAGCTGTTTTTT
CDR3aa: CASRGGRYTGELFF

abundance: .
v_gene: TRBV13
j_gene: TRBJ2-1
d_gene: .
CDR3nt: TGTGCCAGCAGCTCCCTAAGTGATGAGCAGTTCTTC
CDR3aa: CASSSLSDEQFF

abundance: .
v_gene: TRBV7-8
j_gene: TRBJ2-7
d_gene: TRBD2
CDR3nt: TGTGCCAGCAGCTGGGGGGATATAGCGGGAGCGAACTCCTACGAGCAGTACTTC
CDR3aa: CASSWGDIAGANSYEQYF

abundance: .
v_gene: TRBV4-2
j_gene: TRBJ1-2
d_gene: TRBD1
CDR3nt: TGTGCCAGCAGCCAAGATAGACAGGGGCTCTATGGCTACACCTTC
CDR3aa: CASSQDRQGLYGYTF

abundance: .
v_gene: TRBV7-7
j_gene: TRBJ2-5
d_gene: .
CDR3nt: TGTGCCAGCAGCCAAACTAGCCGTACAGAGACCCAGTACTTC
CDR3aa: CASSQTSRTETQYF

abundance: .
v_gene: TRBV19
j_gene: TRBJ1-1
d_gene: .
CDR3nt: TGTGCCAGTAGTATGGGGAGTTTCATGAACACTGAAGCTTTCTTT
CDR3aa: CASSMGSFMNTEAFF

abundance: .
v_gene: TRBV2
j_gene: TRBJ2-3
d_gene: .
CDR3nt: TGTGCCAGCAGTGAAGCCTCCGGGAGCCTCGGGGATACGCAGTATTTT
CDR3aa: CASSEASGSLGDTQYF

abundance: .
v_gene: TRBV30
j_gene: TRBJ2-1
d_gene: TRBD2
CDR3nt: TGTGCCTGGAGTCCGGGACTAGCTTTAGAGCAGTTCTTC
CDR3aa: CAWSPGLALEQFF

abundance: .
v_gene: TRBV4-1
j_gene: TRBJ2-7
d_gene: TRBD2
CDR3nt: TGCGCCAGCAGCCACGCGGGAGGGGGGGGCGAGCAGTACTTC
CDR3aa: CASSHAGGGGEQYF

abundance: .
v_gene: TRBV6-5
j_gene: TRBJ2-7
d_gene: TRBD1
CDR3nt: TGTGCCAGCAGTCCCAGGGGGCTGGGGGAGCAGTACTTC
CDR3aa: CASSPRGLGEQYF

abundance: .
v_gene: TRBV10-3
j_gene: TRBJ2-1
d_gene: .
CDR3nt: TGTGCCATCAGTGAGTGGCGGCGGGACGAATCGGGCAATGAGCAGTTCTTC
CDR3aa: CAISEWRRDESGNEQFF

abundance: .
v_gene: TRBV6-6
j_gene: TRBJ1-2
d_gene: TRBD1
CDR3nt: TGTGCCAGCAGCAAACAGGGGGTGTATGGCTACACCTTC
CDR3aa: CASSKQGVYGYTF

abundance: .
v_gene: TRBV7-2
j_gene: TRBJ2-2
d_gene: TRBD1
CDR3nt: TGTGCCAGCAGCTTAGTGACAGGGGATCCCGGGGAGCTGTTTTTT
CDR3aa: CASSLVTGDPGELFF

abundance: .
v_gene: TRBV11-2
j_gene: TRBJ1-2
d_gene: .
CDR3nt: TGTGCCAGCAGCCCATTTTGGGCTACAGGATCGTCTGGCTACACCTTC
CDR3aa: CASSPFWATGSSGYTF